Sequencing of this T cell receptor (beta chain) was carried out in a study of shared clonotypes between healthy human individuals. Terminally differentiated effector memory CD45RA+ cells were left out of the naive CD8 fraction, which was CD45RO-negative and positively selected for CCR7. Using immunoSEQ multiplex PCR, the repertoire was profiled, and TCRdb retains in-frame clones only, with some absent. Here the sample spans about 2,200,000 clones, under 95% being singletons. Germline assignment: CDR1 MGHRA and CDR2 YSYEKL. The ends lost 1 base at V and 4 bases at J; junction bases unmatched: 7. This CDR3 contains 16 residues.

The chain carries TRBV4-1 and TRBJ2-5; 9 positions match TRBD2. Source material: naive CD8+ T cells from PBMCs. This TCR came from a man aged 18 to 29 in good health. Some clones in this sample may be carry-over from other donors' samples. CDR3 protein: CASSQGAGGPLETQYF. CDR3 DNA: TGCGCCAGCAGCCAAGGCGCGGGAGGGCCCTTAGAGACCCAGTACTTC.